What follows are 24 T cell receptor beta chains derived from one specimen sequenced in a study of T cell changes during pregnancy in multiple sclerosis. Some clones are missing from TCRdb's copy, which holds only in-frame ones; the method was immunoSEQ multiplex PCR. This sample has around 130,000 clones; over 85% occur once, and the top ten carry 6.2%. Specimen: peripheral blood, collected before pregnancy. All receptors come from a female donor with multiple sclerosis, enrolled in a pregnancy study.

The table lists this clone with a count of one. The chain links TRBV5-4 to TRBJ2-1; 10 bases line up with TRBD2. Germline V lookup: CDR1 SGHNT, CDR2 YYREEE (reference sequence). The V segment lost 4 bases and the J segment 4 bases; nucleotides outside the gene matches: 5. The CDR3 totals 15 residues. The DNA for the CDR3 is TGTGCCAGCAGCCCGGGACTAGCGAGGTACAATGAGCAGTTCTTC. Its translation is CASSPGLARYNEQFF.

A word on this clone: At the DNA level, this CDR3 is encoded by other sequences in the same sample as well. The genes are TRBV5-1 and TRBJ1-1; no firm D call. CDR1 is SGHRS and CDR2 is YFSETQ in the germline V gene. V shed 4 bases and J shed 0 bases, with 7 bases lying between them. This CDR3 is built from 13 residues. For the CDR3, the DNA is TGCGCCAGCAGCCCCAGGTTGAACACTGAAGCTTTCTTT. Its translation: CASSPRLNTEAFF.

The rearrangement links TRBV29-1 to TRBJ1-2; TRBD1 matches at 8 bases. Germline V gene lookup returns CDR1 SQVTM and CDR2 ANQGSEA. V lost 6 bases to trimming and J lost 8 bases; unmatched junction nucleotides: 5. The CDR3 spans 11 residues. The CDR3 is CSVIRGHGYTF. As DNA, the CDR3 is TGCAGCGTAATCAGGGGGCACGGCTACACCTTC.

This chain connects TRBV6-1 to TRBJ2-7; tentative D call: TRBD1 (5 bases). The CDR3 is made up of 14 amino acids. V was cut by 2 bases and J by 4 bases, with 12 bases left in between. Per the germline V gene, CDR1 is MNHNS and CDR2 is SASEGT. The CDR3 DNA follows: TGTGCCAGCAGTGAAATCTGGGGCCTGTACGAGCAGTACTTC. It specifies CASSEIWGLYEQYF.

The chain joins TRBV6-6 to TRBJ1-1, with unresolved D. Germline V gives CDR1 MNHNY, CDR2 SVGAGI (reference sequence). V was trimmed by 0 bases and J by 0 bases, leaving 5 bases between them. The CDR3 is 14 amino acids. The CDR3 spells CASSYSSLNTEAFF. The CDR3 DNA reads as TGTGCCAGCAGTTACTCGAGCCTGAACACTGAAGCTTTCTTT.

This clone has only a few counts. The genes are TRBV7-2 and TRBJ2-1; tentative D call: TRBD1 (6 bases). V was trimmed by 3 bases and J by 7 bases, leaving 13 bases between them. Germline V lookup: CDR1 SGHTA, CDR2 FQGNSA. This CDR3 spans 14 amino acids. Written as DNA, the CDR3 is TGTGCCAGCAGCTTTAACAGGGTTTTTAATGAGCAGTTCTTC. This translates into CASSFNRVFNEQFF. Supplemented by reference TRBV7-2 and TRBJ2-1, the full variable domain reads GAGVSQSPSNKVTEKGKDVELRCDPISGHTALYWYRQSLGQGLEFLIYFQGNSAPDKSGLPSDRFSAERTGGSVSTLTIQRTQQEDSAVYLCASSFNRVFNEQFFGPGTRLTVL.

The rearrangement uses TRBV5-5 and TRBJ2-7; the D gene is possibly TRBD1 (5 bases). Germline loops: CDR1 SGHKS, CDR2 YYEKEE (reference sequence). Trimming left V 1 base short and J 5 bases short, with 16 bases between. CDR3 length equals 15 residues. CDR3 nucleotides: TGTGCCAGCAGCTTGCCTTCAGGGTTCCCTGACGAGCAGTACTTC. It specifies CASSLPSGFPDEQYF.

The chain has TRBV5-1 and TRBJ2-1; 8 nucleotides agree with TRBD2. This CDR3 is built from 18 residues. The germline V gene encodes CDR1 SGHRS and CDR2 YFSETQ. V was clipped by 0 bases and J by 6 bases; unmatched bases: 14. CDR3 nucleotide sequence: TGCGCCAGCAGCTTGGTTAAGTACGGGGGGGGGCCTGCCAATGAGCAGTTCTTC. It encodes CASSLVKYGGGPANEQFF.

This clone was recorded only once. The chain employs TRBV29-1 and TRBJ2-7; D is unresolved. Per germline, CDR1 SQVTM and CDR2 ANQGSEA. The germline V and J ends were trimmed by 4 bases and 0 bases, with 10 bases remaining between them. This CDR3 has 13 residues. The CDR3 spells CSVGYGSSYEQYF. For the CDR3, the DNA is TGCAGCGTTGGATACGGTAGCTCCTACGAGCAGTACTTC.

This chain joins TRBV29-1 and TRBJ1-1; no clear D gene. The V and J ends lost 2 bases and 0 bases respectively, with 7 bases between them. The CDR3 totals 13 residues. Germline CDR1 is SQVTM and CDR2 is ANQGSEA. CDR3 loop: CSVEHLLNTEAFF. DNA for the CDR3: TGCAGCGTTGAACACTTGTTGAACACTGAAGCTTTCTTT.

The chain links TRBV27 to TRBJ2-7; 10 bases line up with TRBD1. Germline values: CDR1 MNHEY, CDR2 SMNVEV (reference sequence). V lost 3 bases and J lost 1; bases outside the gene matches: 6. The CDR3 covers 16 residues. CDR3 sequence reads: CASSFVVDRGSYEQYF. In DNA form, the CDR3 reads TGTGCCAGCAGTTTTGTGGTGGACAGGGGGTCCTACGAGCAGTACTTC.

The chain joins TRBV5-1 to TRBJ2-5; a weak D match, TRBD1 (5 bases). The germline CDR1 and CDR2 sequences are SGHRS and YFSETQ. The length of the CDR3 is 13 residues. With 2 bases removed from V and 3 bases from J, the gap between germline ends came to 8 bases. CDR3 sequence reads: CASSFTGKETQYF. CDR3 nucleotide sequence: TGCGCCAGCAGCTTCACAGGAAAAGAGACCCAGTACTTC.

The gene calls are TRBV2 and TRBJ1-2; 9 positions match TRBD1. Unmatched junction bases numbered 9, after V lost 4 bases and J lost 3 bases. Germline lookup yields CDR1 SNHLY and CDR2 FYNNEI. The length of the CDR3 is 16 residues. CDR3 sequence: CASSGIRDRVDYGYTF. Written as DNA, the CDR3 is TGTGCCAGCAGTGGCATCCGGGACAGGGTCGACTATGGCTACACCTTC.

The rearrangement links TRBV2 to TRBJ2-5, with D unclear. Germline CDR1 reads SNHLY; CDR2 reads FYNNEI. The CDR3 spans 16 residues. The ends were cut back, 2 bases at V and 4 bases at J, with 17 bases in the middle. The CDR3 DNA is TGTGCCAGCAGTGAAAGTGCTGGCGACACGAGAGAGACCCAGTACTTC. Protein: CASSESAGDTRETQYF.

J is TRBJ2-5 and V is TRBV5-5, with TRBD2 identical over 13 bases. Trimming removed 2 bases from V and 3 bases from J; junction bases left unmatched: 4. The CDR3 runs to 16 residues. Germline loops: CDR1 SGHKS, CDR2 YYEKEE (reference sequence). CDR3 bases: TGTGCCAGCAGCTTTGGACTAGCGGGGGCTAAAGAGACCCAGTACTTC. It translates to CASSFGLAGAKETQYF.

This chain connects TRBV18 to TRBJ2-7; a possible D gene is TRBD1 (6 bases). The germline CDR1 and CDR2 sequences are KGHSH and LQKENI. This CDR3 spans 15 amino acids. Trimming removed 6 bases from V and 3 bases from J, with 18 bases in between. This chain's CDR3 is CASSSRGGVSYEQYF. The CDR3 region has the DNA TGTGCCAGCTCCTCTCGAGGGGGTGTAAGCTACGAGCAGTACTTC.

The V gene is TRBV7-2, the J gene TRBJ1-3; 7 nucleotides line up with TRBD1. This CDR3 has 15 residues. From germline, CDR1 is SGHTA and CDR2 FQGNSA. Losses at the gene ends were 4 bases for V and 2 bases for J; bases not matched to a gene: 5. This CDR3 reads CASSSTTGAGNTIYF. CDR3 DNA sequence: TGTGCCAGCAGCTCCACAACAGGGGCTGGAAACACCATATATTTT. The full variable domain, completed using reference TRBV7-2 and TRBJ1-3, is GAGVSQSPSNKVTEKGKDVELRCDPISGHTALYWYRQSLGQGLEFLIYFQGNSAPDKSGLPSDRFSAERTGGSVSTLTIQRTQQEDSAVYLCASSSTTGAGNTIYFGEGSWLTVV.

The rearrangement links TRBV5-6 to TRBJ1-4, with D possibly being TRBD1 (5 bases). The germline CDR1 and CDR2 sequences are SGHDT and YYEEEE. Trimming took off 2 bases at V and 15 bases at J, with 11 bases between the two ends. CDR3 length: 11 amino acids. The CDR3 DNA reads TGTGCCAGCAGCTTTTGGGGCGAAGTGTTTTTT. Its protein is CASSFWGEVFF.

The chain combines TRBV4-1 with TRBJ2-2, with TRBD2 matching 7 bases. This CDR3 spans 14 amino acids. The germline V gene encodes CDR1 MGHRA and CDR2 YSYEKL. Trimming removed 6 bases from V and 13 bases from J; junction bases left unmatched: 14. The CDR3: CASRRLADHRRLFF. DNA for the CDR3: TGCGCCAGCAGACGACTAGCCGACCACCGTCGGCTGTTTTTT.

This chain joins TRBV11-2 and TRBJ2-3, with D maybe TRBD2 (6 bases). CDR3 length: 14 residues. V lost 5 bases and J lost 7, with 16 bases in between. CDR1 and CDR2 (germline): SGHAT, FQNNGV. The CDR3 protein is CASSRDLPQNTQYF. For the CDR3, the DNA is TGTGCCAGCAGCCGGGACTTACCTCAAAATACGCAGTATTTT.

The chain links TRBV23-1 to TRBJ2-1, with D perhaps TRBD1 (5 bases). TRBV23-1 is an open reading frame, and its role is uncertain. Trimming removed 0 bases at V and 2 bases at J, with 17 bases between. The CDR3 contains 18 residues. Written as DNA, the CDR3 is TGCGCCAGCAGTCAATCGGTAGGGCCTGAGGACACCTACAATGAGCAGTTCTTC. Translated, it gives CASSQSVGPEDTYNEQFF.

This chain connects TRBV28 to TRBJ2-5; 10 bases agree with TRBD2. This CDR3 is 14 amino acids long. The J segment lost 8 bases and the V segment lost 3 bases, leaving 6 bases of the junction unmatched. From germline, CDR1 is MDHEN and CDR2 SYDVKM. The CDR3 here is CASSFASGSETQYF. The CDR3 DNA is TGTGCCAGCAGTTTCGCTAGCGGGAGTGAAACCCAGTACTTC.

This clone appeared once. The chain is built from TRBV28 and TRBJ2-1; 8 nucleotides align to TRBD2. The CDR3 runs to 15 residues. CDR1 and CDR2 (germline): MDHEN, SYDVKM. Germline trimming cut 4 bases from V and 6 bases from J; bases unmatched to any gene: 8. In nucleotides, the CDR3 is TGTGCCAGCAGTTACCCTGGCGGGAGGAGCAATGAGCAGTTCTTC. Protein product: CASSYPGGRSNEQFF.

This sequence joins TRBV2 and TRBJ2-7, with 9 bases matching TRBD1. CDR3 length: 15 residues. Trimming took 5 bases from V and 2 from J; bases not matched to a gene: 7. Per germline, CDR1 SNHLY and CDR2 FYNNEI. Here the CDR3 reads CASSPGTGRAYEQYF. The CDR3 DNA sequence: TGTGCCAGCAGTCCCGGGACAGGGAGGGCCTACGAGCAGTACTTC.